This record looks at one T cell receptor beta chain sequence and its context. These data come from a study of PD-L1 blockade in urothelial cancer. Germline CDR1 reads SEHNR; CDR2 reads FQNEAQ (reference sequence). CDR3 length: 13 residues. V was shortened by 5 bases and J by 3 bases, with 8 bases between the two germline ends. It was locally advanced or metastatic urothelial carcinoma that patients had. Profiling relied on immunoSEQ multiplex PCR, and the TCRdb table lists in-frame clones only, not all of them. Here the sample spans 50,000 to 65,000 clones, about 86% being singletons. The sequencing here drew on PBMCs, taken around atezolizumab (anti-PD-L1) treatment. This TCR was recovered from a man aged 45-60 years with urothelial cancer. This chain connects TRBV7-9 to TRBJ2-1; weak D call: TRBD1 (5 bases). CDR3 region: CASSQDNYNEQFF. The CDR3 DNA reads TGTGCCAGCAGCCAGGACAACTACAATGAGCAGTTCTTC.